This T cell receptor beta chain was sequenced in a study of T cells expressing NK-cell markers. As for the study in general: It was sorted CD3+CD56-NKG2C+, CD3+CD56+NKG2C- and CD3+CD56+NKG2C+ T cells that provided the TCR beta repertoires. Findings of the study overall: More than 5 donors carried dominant NKG2C+ clonotypes that made up roughly 1.0-8% of their CD8+ T cells. These clonotypes additionally ranked first within the CD3+CD56-NKG2C+ fraction of a few donors.

CDR3 size: 16 residues. Germline values: CDR1 DFQATT, CDR2 SNEGSKA (reference sequence). A remark on this clonotype: The antigen is undetermined.

From its re-call of the 5' RACE reads, TCRdb lists each CDR3 protein once, without DNA. This sample contains about 30,000 distinct CDR3 sequences. The sample consisted of blood T cells: a sorted CD56 or NKG2C T cell subset, CD4+ or CD8+ T cells, or bulk PBMC T cells (not recorded which). The chain carries TRBV20-1 and TRBJ2-3; TCRdb reports TRBD1, a call that lacks DNA to check it against. The clonotype was recovered from a woman aged 18-70 years in good health. The CDR3 sequence: CSARDPGGPGEDTQYF.